This is a list of T cell receptor beta chains from one sample in a study of blood T cell repertoires in COVID-19. Measured with immunoSEQ multiplex PCR; TCRdb has only the in-frame clones, and not every one. This table holds approximately 100,000 clones, over 75% found once. Material: peripheral blood. Every receptor here comes from a human donor in a cohort sampled during active COVID-19. CDR3s include the opening cysteine and the closing phenylalanine or tryptophan. The D gene is left open where the match is weak. A row's size may be missing; if present it is once, few, many or a size class.

j_call clone_size v_call cdr3_length d_call cdr3_aa cdr3_nt
TRBJ2-1 - TRBV11-2 16 TRBD2 CASSLRLAGAYHEQFF TGTGCCAGCAGCTTAAGACTAGCGGGAGCGTATCATGAGCAGTTCTTC
TRBJ1-1 - TRBV9 14 TRBD1 CASSLGTGGTEAFF TGTGCCAGCAGCTTGGGAACAGGGGGCACTGAAGCTTTCTTT
TRBJ1-6 few TRBV30 13 - CAWSVLGNSPLHF TGTGCCTGGAGTGTACTAGGGAATTCACCCCTCCACTTT
TRBJ2-6 - TRBV3-1/TRBV3-2 14 - CASSRTNGANVLTF TGTGCCAGCAGCCGGACAAATGGGGCCAACGTCCTGACTTTC
TRBJ1-1 - TRBV30 13 TRBD1 CAWRGTGNTEAFF TGTGCCTGGAGGGGGACAGGGAACACTGAAGCTTTCTTT
TRBJ2-2 - TRBV2 16 - CASSNRESANTGELFF TGTGCCAGCAGTAACCGAGAATCCGCGAACACCGGGGAGCTGTTTTTT
TRBJ1-1 - TRBV10-3 12 - CATKEGVTEAFF TGTGCCACAAAGGAAGGAGTAACTGAAGCTTTCTTT
TRBJ1-1 - TRBV9 15 TRBD1 CASSARGTGSTEAFF TGTGCCAGCAGCGCCAGGGGGACAGGGAGTACTGAAGCTTTCTTT
TRBJ1-3 few TRBV29-1 14 - CSVEQGFSGNTIYF TGCAGCGTTGAACAGGGATTCTCTGGAAACACCATATATTTT
TRBJ2-2 - TRBV7-3 18 TRBD1 CASSSAGRQGVGTGELFF TGTGCCAGCAGCTCCGCCGGTCGGCAGGGGGTAGGTACCGGGGAGCTGTTTTTT
TRBJ2-1 - TRBV9 15 - CASSLSGGGYNEQFF TGTGCCAGCAGTCTTAGCGGAGGCGGGTACAATGAGCAGTTCTTC
TRBJ2-1 few TRBV7-3 14 TRBD1 CASSWGQVGDEQFF TGTGCCAGCAGCTGGGGACAGGTCGGCGATGAGCAGTTCTTC
TRBJ2-1 - TRBV3-1/TRBV3-2 13 - CASSQDRVNEQFF TGTGCCAGCAGCCAAGACAGGGTCAATGAGCAGTTCTTC